What follows are 3 T cell receptor beta chains derived from one specimen sequenced in a study of shared clonotypes between healthy human individuals. This table comes from immunoSEQ multiplex PCR, and its TCRdb copy is limited to in-frame clones, with some not included. The sample comprises about 1.1 million clones, 78% of which are singletons, and around 0.6% rests with the top ten. The sample comprised memory CD4+ T cells from PBMCs. As for subset: CD45RA-negative fraction. Receptors were obtained from a man aged 18-30 years in good health. Some clones in this sample may be carry-over from other donors' samples.

Comments on this clone: A read error is likely here: a far larger clone is one base away. Additional DNA sequences in this sample encode the identical CDR3. This rearrangement joins TRBV6-1 to TRBJ1-1; 8 bases agree with TRBD1. With V trimmed by 6 bases and J by 1 base, 4 bases remained unmatched. Germline V lookup: CDR1 MNHNS, CDR2 SASEGT. CDR3 size: 14 residues. CDR3 protein: CASRDRERNTEAFF. The DNA of the CDR3 is TGTGCCAGCAGGGACAGGGAAAGGAACACTGAAGCTTTCTTT.

The chain uses TRBV29-1 and TRBJ2-7; the D call may be TRBD1 or TRBD2 (6 bases each). Trimming cost V 5 bases and J 5 bases, with 13 bases left between them. Germline CDR1 and CDR2: SQVTM and ANQGSEA. This CDR3 is 12 amino acids long. CDR3 region: CSVNDGGHEQYF. Written as DNA, the CDR3 is TGCAGCGTTAATGACGGGGGCCACGAGCAGTACTTC.

This clone was counted ten times or more. The same CDR3 arises from other DNA sequences in this sample as well. The V call is TRBV5-1, the J call TRBJ1-1; D not resolved. CDR1 is SGHRS, CDR2 YFSETQ, per germline. This CDR3 has 14 residues. V dropped 0 bases and J dropped 0 bases, with 6 bases sitting between them. In DNA form, the CDR3 reads TGCGCCAGCAGCTTGGAGGGTCTGAACACTGAAGCTTTCTTT. It yields the protein CASSLEGLNTEAFF.